The clone carrying this T cell receptor (beta chain) was seen once. Its matching antigen is unknown. The germline V gene has CDR1 MDHEN and CDR2 SYDVKM. CDR3 length: 19 residues. J gave up 7 bases and V 3 bases, and 11 bases lay outside the gene matches. Clones were read by immunoSEQ multiplex PCR, and TCRdb kept only the in-frame ones, dropping some. Found here are fewer than 40,000 clones, under 85% of them singletons; the top ten hold around 4.5%. This record comes from a study of radiotherapy plus CTLA-4 blockade in lung cancer. Study summary: For approximately 19% of patients, objective responses occurred, and around 34% had disease control.

Points from the study as a whole: TCR clones from tumors expanded in blood after radiotherapy plus ipilimumab. Interferon-beta and early blood T cell clone dynamics reportedly predicted response best.

This receptor was taken from a human donor with non-small cell lung cancer whose response to radiotherapy plus ipilimumab could not be evaluated. The sequences come from peripheral blood, collected from a patient treated with radiotherapy plus ipilimumab. The chain joins TRBV28 to TRBJ2-2, with TRBD2 matching over 16 bases. The CDR3 DNA follows: TGTGCCAGCAGTTTCGAGCCGGGACTAGCGGGAGGGCGGGGCGGGGAGCTGTTTTTT. It codes for CASSFEPGLAGGRGGELFF.